A single sample is the source of the 7 T cell receptor beta chains below, sequenced in a study of blood T cell repertoires in COVID-19. Repertoires were generated with immunoSEQ multiplex PCR, while TCRdb's copy carries only in-frame clones and drops some. This sample has 310,000 or so clones, with 87% found just once. Sequenced material: PBMCs or T cells enriched from blood (not recorded which). The receptors shown here come from a woman aged 40 to 50 who had recovered from COVID-19.

The V call is TRBV28, the J call TRBJ2-7; D perhaps matches TRBD2 (6 bases). Germline V gives CDR1 MDHEN, CDR2 SYDVKM. The CDR3 has 15 residues. V lost 7 bases and J lost 9, with 25 bases in between. For the CDR3, the DNA is TGTGCCAGCATTGTGGGGGAGGCCCCTCTCTCGGGGCAGTACTTC. It yields the protein CASIVGEAPLSGQYF.

This rearrangement joins TRBV4-1 to TRBJ2-1; 9 bases align to TRBD1. The germline CDR1 and CDR2 sequences are MGHRA and YSYEKL. With V trimmed by 0 bases and J by 15 bases, 18 bases remained unmatched. The CDR3 spans 17 residues. CDR3 DNA: TGCGCCAGCAGCCAAGATCCCCCTGGGACAGGGTCCGGACTAGTGTTCTTC. Its translation: CASSQDPPGTGSGLVFF.

V usage is TRBV18 and J usage is TRBJ2-7, with D possibly TRBD1 on 6 matching bases. Germline V lookup: CDR1 KGHSH, CDR2 LQKENI. Trimming removed 3 bases from V and 2 bases from J, with 11 bases in between. CDR3 length equals 14 residues. Here the CDR3 reads CASSPRQATYEQYF. CDR3 in DNA: TGTGCCAGCTCACCGAGACAGGCCACCTACGAGCAGTACTTC.

The chain employs TRBV28 and TRBJ2-7, with TRBD1 as a possible D gene (5 bases). The CDR3 loop spans 14 amino acids. Trimming left V 5 bases short and J 1 base short, with 12 bases between. Germline CDR1 and CDR2: MDHEN and SYDVKM. CDR3 bases: TGTGCCAGCAGTCCAGGACAAAGTTCCTACGAGCAGTACTTC. Protein sequence: CASSPGQSSYEQYF.

This clone came up a few times. The V gene is TRBV19, the J gene TRBJ2-7; tentative D call: TRBD2 (5 bases). The V and J ends lost 7 bases and 2 bases respectively, with 15 bases between them. This CDR3 contains 14 residues. Per germline, CDR1 LNHDA and CDR2 SQIVND (reference sequence). CDR3 residues: CASKTSTGAYEQYF. The CDR3 DNA reads as TGTGCCAGTAAGACGTCCACCGGGGCCTACGAGCAGTACTTC. Full variable domain (rest looked up from reference TRBV19 and TRBJ2-7): DGGITQSPKYLFRKEGQNVTLSCEQNLNHDAMYWYRQDPGQGLRLIYYSQIVNDFQKGDIAEGYSVSREKKESFPLTVTSAQKNPTAFYLCASKTSTGAYEQYFGPGTRLTVT.

This chain links TRBV27 with TRBJ1-1; 11 bases align to TRBD1. The length of the CDR3 is 15 residues. Germline CDR1 is MNHEY and CDR2 is SMNVEV (reference sequence). The trim removed 5 bases at V and 5 bases at J, leaving 7 bases unmatched. CDR3 sequence (DNA): TGTGCCAGCAGTCCCCCGGACAGGGGGCAAACTGAAGCTTTCTTT. Protein: CASSPPDRGQTEAFF.

This clone has ten or more counts. The chain is built from TRBV19 and TRBJ2-1; a weak D match, TRBD2 (6 bases). Per the germline V gene, CDR1 is LNHDA and CDR2 is SQIVND (reference sequence). CDR3 size: 15 residues. V was clipped by 6 bases and J by 4 bases, with 16 bases between them. The CDR3 DNA reads as TGTGCCAGTAGCGAACGGGAGACCTTATACAATGAGCAGTTCTTC. Translation gives CASSERETLYNEQFF.